The T cell receptor beta chain under discussion was sequenced for a study of cytomegalovirus exposure and HLA in healthy donors. The PCR employed 60 Vbeta primers together with 13 Jbeta primers. Profiled with immunoSEQ multiplex PCR; TCRdb holds only in-frame clones, not every one. The sample includes around 67,000 clones, 74% seen only once; the top ten take around a fifth. The germline gives CDR1 DFQATT, CDR2 SNEGSKA (reference sequence). Trimming shortened V by 1 base and J by 8 bases, and 7 bases separated the two germline ends. The CDR3 runs to 11 residues. The specimen was PBMCs. This clonotype originated in a woman under 40 in good health and CMV-seropositive. The chain combines TRBV20-1 with TRBJ2-3; possible D gene TRBD2, 6 bases. CDR3 sequence: CSARVEGTQYF. The CDR3 DNA follows: TGCAGTGCTAGAGTGGAGGGTACGCAGTATTTT.